This TCR beta chain was found in a study of blood T cell repertoires in COVID-19. Study-level background: PBMCs, B-cell-depleted T cells, or T cells were the source of the cDNA or gDNA that made up the material.

Profiled with immunoSEQ multiplex PCR; TCRdb holds only in-frame clones, not every one. Seen here are about 270,000 clones, about 90% observed once, and the top ten hold approximately 12%. Sequencing input: peripheral blood. The receptor comes from a woman younger than 45 with COVID-19, enrolled during active disease.

Here the CDR3 reads CASSYYGRVNSYEQYF. The CDR3 DNA follows: TGTGCCAGCAGTTATTATGGCAGGGTGAACTCCTACGAGCAGTACTTC. The chain employs TRBV6-5 and TRBJ2-7; D might be TRBD1 (5 bases). This CDR3 comprises 16 residues. Germline loops: CDR1 MNHEY, CDR2 SVGAGI. V dropped 3 bases and J dropped 0 bases, with 15 bases sitting between them.